These 25 T cell receptor beta chains share one sample of origin, sequenced in a study of a mutant IDH1 vaccine in newly diagnosed glioma. Repertoires were generated with immunoSEQ multiplex PCR, while TCRdb's copy carries only in-frame clones and drops some. The sample records some 15,000 clones, roughly 96% being singletons. Time point specified: baseline, week 1 (first vaccination visit). Treatment defined: pre-vaccination baseline after standard-of-care therapy. The material was peripheral blood mononuclear cells (PBMCs), obtained from a glioma patient treated with radiotherapy, temozolomide or both. Receptors originate from a woman younger than 35 with glioma. Some clones in this sample may be carry-over from other donors' samples.

J is TRBJ2-7 and V is TRBV7-9, with D perhaps matching TRBD1 (5 bases). Germline lookup yields CDR1 SEHNR and CDR2 FQNEAQ (reference sequence). V gave up 1 base and J gave up 1 base, with 11 bases separating them. The CDR3 spans 15 residues. This CDR3 is CASSLGGRGSYEQYF. The CDR3, as DNA: TGTGCCAGCAGCTTAGGGGGTAGGGGTTCCTACGAGCAGTACTTC.

V is TRBV9 and J is TRBJ1-1, with D perhaps TRBD1 (5 bases). CDR1 is SGDLS, CDR2 YYNGEE, per germline. The CDR3 has 14 amino acids. Trimming took 3 bases from V and 4 from J, leaving 13 bases between them. The CDR3 nucleotides are TGTGCCAGCAGCGCCCCCGGGGCAGCCACTGAAGCTTTCTTT. Residues: CASSAPGAATEAFF.

V gene TRBV7-8 combines with J gene TRBJ1-1, with 8 bases fitting TRBD1. The CDR3 consists of 16 residues. Trimming took 5 bases from V and 6 from J; bases not matched to a gene: 14. The germline V gene has CDR1 SGHVS and CDR2 FQNEAQ. The CDR3 reads CASSQMGGLQGAEAFF. The DNA of the CDR3 is TGTGCCAGCAGCCAAATGGGTGGCCTACAGGGGGCTGAAGCTTTCTTT.

This chain links TRBV2 with TRBJ2-2, with 7 bases fitting TRBD1. After removal of 10 bases from V and 2 bases from J, the junction contained 10 bases not matched to a gene. Germline-derived CDR1 and CDR2 are SNHLY and FYNNEI. CDR3 size: 15 residues. As DNA, the CDR3 is TGTGCCACCAAGTCCGGGACAGAAAACACCGGGGAGCTGTTTTTT. Its protein is CATKSGTENTGELFF.

V and J are TRBV18 and TRBJ1-3; D not certain. Trimming took off 0 bases at V and 4 bases at J, with 16 bases between the two ends. CDR3 length: 17 residues. The germline CDR1 and CDR2 sequences are KGHSH and LQKENI. As DNA, the CDR3 is TGTGCCAGCTCACCACCGACACCGATGAGAGAGGGAAACACCATATATTTT. Translation: CASSPPTPMREGNTIYF.

The V gene is TRBV11-2, the J gene TRBJ2-3, with D tentatively TRBD2 (6 bases). Germline V gives CDR1 SGHAT, CDR2 FQNNGV. This CDR3 is built from 16 residues. Trimming stripped 5 bases from V and 2 bases from J, with 17 bases between. CDR3 residues: CASSLGSGTVTDTQYF. The CDR3 coding sequence is TGTGCCAGCAGCCTAGGATCTGGGACTGTCACAGATACGCAGTATTTT.

The chain uses TRBV7-9 and TRBJ1-1, with D hard to call. Trimming removed 5 bases from V and 1 base from J, with 8 bases in between. From germline, CDR1 is SEHNR and CDR2 FQNEAQ (reference sequence). The CDR3 extends over 13 amino acids. CDR3 sequence reads: CASSGQPNTEAFF. In DNA, the CDR3 is TGTGCCAGCAGCGGGCAGCCGAACACTGAAGCTTTCTTT.

The chain carries TRBV20-1 and TRBJ1-1; no clear D gene. Germline assignment: CDR1 DFQATT and CDR2 SNEGSKA (reference sequence). This CDR3 region has 11 residues. V was cut by 4 bases and J by 11 bases, with 14 bases left in between. The CDR3 DNA reads TGCAGTGCTAACGACAAATGGTGGGCTTTCTTT. Residues: CSANDKWWAFF.

The chain links TRBV19 to TRBJ2-3; tentatively, D is TRBD1 (6 bases). The germline V gene encodes CDR1 LNHDA and CDR2 SQIVND (reference sequence). V lost 9 bases to trimming and J lost 0 bases, with 16 bases between them. This CDR3 is built from 15 residues. The CDR3 region is CASWGRGGSTDTQYF. In nucleotides, the CDR3 is TGTGCCAGCTGGGGAAGAGGGGGAAGCACAGATACGCAGTATTTT.

The chain links TRBV7-8 to TRBJ1-1; a weak D match, TRBD1 (5 bases). V lost 2 bases, J lost 5 bases, and 12 bases lay in between. The CDR3 has 14 amino acids. Germline V CDR1 and CDR2: SGHVS, FQNEAQ. CDR3 residues: CASSLSRGTTEAFF. DNA for the CDR3: TGTGCCAGCAGCTTAAGTCGGGGGACTACTGAAGCTTTCTTT.

The rearrangement links TRBV12-5 to TRBJ2-7; a weak D match, TRBD2 (6 bases). This CDR3 is built from 17 residues. V lost 2 bases and J lost 3, with 20 bases in between. Looked up from germline, CDR1 is LGHNT and CDR2 is FRNRAP. For the CDR3, the DNA is TGTGCTAGTGGTTTGAATTGGACTGGGAGGACGGGCTACGAGCAGTACTTC. This codes for CASGLNWTGRTGYEQYF.

J is TRBJ1-2 and V is TRBV5-6, with unresolved D. The germline gives CDR1 SGHDT, CDR2 YYEEEE. The ends were cut back, 3 bases at V and 3 bases at J, with 9 bases in the middle. The CDR3 runs 13 residues. This CDR3 is CASSSELDYGYTF. CDR3 DNA: TGTGCCAGCAGCTCAGAGCTGGACTATGGCTACACCTTC.

This chain uses TRBV5-4 with TRBJ2-7; TRBD2 is a possible D gene (6 bases). The CDR3 is 13 amino acids. V shed 3 bases and J shed 1 base, with 8 bases lying between them. In germline, CDR1 is SGHNT, CDR2 YYREEE (reference sequence). The CDR3 loop reads CASSSGTSYEQYF. DNA of the CDR3: TGTGCCAGCAGCTCCGGGACTTCCTACGAGCAGTACTTC.

The V gene is TRBV28, the J gene TRBJ1-4; D is uncertain. The CDR3 is made up of 18 amino acids. Trimming shortened V by 7 bases and J by 3 bases, and 24 bases separated the two germline ends. In germline, CDR1 is MDHEN, CDR2 SYDVKM. CDR3 protein: CASTGYGPPTSSNEKLFF. DNA of the CDR3: TGTGCCAGCACAGGATACGGACCACCGACCTCTTCTAATGAAAAACTGTTTTTT. The complete variable domain, with remaining parts taken from reference TRBV28 and TRBJ1-4, reads DVKVTQSSRYLVKRTGEKVFLECVQDMDHENMFWYRQDPGLGLRLIYFSYDVKMKEKGDIPEGYSVSREKKERFSLILESASTNQTSMYLCASTGYGPPTSSNEKLFFGSGTQLSVL.

The rearrangement joins TRBV7-9 to TRBJ1-2; 9 bases agree with TRBD1. J was trimmed by 4 bases and V by 1 base; bases with no gene match: 10. CDR3 length: 17 residues. The germline gives CDR1 SEHNR, CDR2 FQNEAQ (reference sequence). The CDR3 DNA reads TGTGCCAGCAGCTTAGGTGGCGGGACAGGGAATATCTATGGCTACACCTTC. Protein product: CASSLGGGTGNIYGYTF.

This chain uses TRBV14 with TRBJ2-5; D uncertain. The DNA end favors TRBJ2-7, so the J call may be wrong. Germline lookup yields CDR1 SGHDN and CDR2 FVKESK. The CDR3 is 14 amino acids. The DNA of the CDR3 is TGTGCCAGCAGCCAAGTATTAGGCAGGTACGAGCAGTACTTC. Translated: CASSQVLGRYEQYF.

This clone is a singleton in its sample. The chain carries TRBV14 and TRBJ2-3; 7 nucleotides align to TRBD2. This CDR3 region has 14 residues. The ends lost 4 bases at V and 0 bases at J; junction bases unmatched: 1. Germline loops: CDR1 SGHDN, CDR2 FVKESK. The CDR3 sequence is CASSRGLSTDTQYF. The CDR3 nucleotides are TGTGCCAGCAGCCGGGGACTAAGCACAGATACGCAGTATTTT.

The chain couples TRBV5-1 to TRBJ2-7; 9 bases line up with TRBD1. The CDR3 sequence is 16 residues long. The J segment lost 0 bases and the V segment lost 5 bases, leaving 9 bases of the junction unmatched. Germline loops: CDR1 SGHRS, CDR2 YFSETQ. The CDR3 nucleotides are TGCGCCAGCAGTCGGCTTCCGGGACAGGGCTCCTACGAGCAGTACTTC. It is translated as CASSRLPGQGSYEQYF.

The chain uses TRBV14 and TRBJ2-5; 7 nucleotides align to TRBD2. With 1 base clipped from V and 5 bases from J, the junction kept 13 bases outside the gene matches. Germline values: CDR1 SGHDN, CDR2 FVKESK. This CDR3 region has 17 residues. CDR3 loop: CASSQALRGGGGETQYF. The CDR3 bases are TGTGCCAGCAGCCAAGCCCTACGCGGGGGTGGCGGGGAGACCCAGTACTTC.

The genes are TRBV2 and TRBJ1-4; D call uncertain. Germline-derived CDR1 and CDR2 are SNHLY and FYNNEI. V lost 8 bases and J lost 6, with 13 bases in between. CDR3 size: 13 residues. The CDR3 sequence is CASGITWDEKLFF. In nucleotides, the CDR3 is TGTGCCAGCGGGATAACTTGGGATGAAAAACTGTTTTTT.

The genes are TRBV29-1 and TRBJ2-1; D is perhaps TRBD2 (6 bases). The germline V gene has CDR1 SQVTM and CDR2 ANQGSEA. V was trimmed by 5 bases and J by 0 bases, leaving 8 bases between them. There are 13 residues in the CDR3. The CDR3 loop reads CSVRGSSYNEQFF. The CDR3 DNA reads TGCAGCGTTCGGGGGTCCTCCTACAATGAGCAGTTCTTC.

CDR3 amino acids: CSAGRTYEQYF. The CDR3 coding sequence is TGCAGTGCTGGACGTACTTACGAGCAGTACTTC. The V and J genes are TRBV20-1 and TRBJ2-7, with D hard to call. Germline assignment: CDR1 DFQATT and CDR2 SNEGSKA (reference sequence). The CDR3 is 11 amino acids. The germline V and J ends were trimmed by 5 bases and 4 bases, with 9 bases remaining between them.

V is TRBV4-1 and J is TRBJ2-1, with 9 bases lining up with TRBD1. The CDR3 covers 15 residues. The germline CDR1 and CDR2 sequences are MGHRA and YSYEKL. Germline trimming cut 4 bases from V and 7 bases from J; bases unmatched to any gene: 8. This CDR3 is CASSRPDRGGNEQFF. The DNA of the CDR3 is TGCGCCAGCAGCCGCCCGGACAGGGGCGGAAATGAGCAGTTCTTC.

The chain recombines TRBV28 with TRBJ2-1; 9 nucleotides match TRBD2. CDR3 length: 16 amino acids. V lost 6 bases and J lost 3; bases outside the gene matches: 9. The germline gives CDR1 MDHEN, CDR2 SYDVKM. The DNA of the CDR3 is TGTGCCAGCAGGCTACTAACTAGCGGGTACTACAATGAGCAGTTCTTC. Translating gives CASRLLTSGYYNEQFF.

CDR3 DNA: TGTGCCAGCAGCTTGTTAACTAGCGGGAAGAATCCCTACAATGAGCAGTTCTTC. It yields the protein CASSLLTSGKNPYNEQFF. This chain joins TRBV5-4 and TRBJ2-1, with 10 bases matching TRBD2. This CDR3 is 18 amino acids long. From germline, CDR1 is SGHNT and CDR2 YYREEE (reference sequence). The junction had 9 bases not matched to a gene; V was cut back by 1 base and J by 2 bases.